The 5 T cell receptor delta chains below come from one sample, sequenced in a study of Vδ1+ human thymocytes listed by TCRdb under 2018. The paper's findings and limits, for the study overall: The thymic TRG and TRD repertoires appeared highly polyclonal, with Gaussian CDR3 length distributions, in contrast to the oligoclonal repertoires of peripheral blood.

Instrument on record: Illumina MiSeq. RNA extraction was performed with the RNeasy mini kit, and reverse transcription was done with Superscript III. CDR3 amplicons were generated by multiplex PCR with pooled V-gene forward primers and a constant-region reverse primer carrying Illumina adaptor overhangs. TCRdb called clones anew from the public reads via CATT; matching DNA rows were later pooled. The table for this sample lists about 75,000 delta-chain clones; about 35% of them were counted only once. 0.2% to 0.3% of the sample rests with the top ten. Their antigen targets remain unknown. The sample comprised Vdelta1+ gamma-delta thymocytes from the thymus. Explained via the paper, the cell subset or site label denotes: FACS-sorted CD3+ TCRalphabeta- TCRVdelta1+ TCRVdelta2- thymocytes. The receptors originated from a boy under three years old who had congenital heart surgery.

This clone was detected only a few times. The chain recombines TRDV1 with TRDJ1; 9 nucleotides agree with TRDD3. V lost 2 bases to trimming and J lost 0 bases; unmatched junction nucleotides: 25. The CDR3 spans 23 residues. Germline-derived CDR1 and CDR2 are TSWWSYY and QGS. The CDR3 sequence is CALGEGEETVSTGGPEYTDKLIF. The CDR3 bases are TGTGCTCTTGGGGAAGGGGAAGAAACCGTGTCAACTGGGGGACCCGAGTACACCGATAAACTCATCTTT.

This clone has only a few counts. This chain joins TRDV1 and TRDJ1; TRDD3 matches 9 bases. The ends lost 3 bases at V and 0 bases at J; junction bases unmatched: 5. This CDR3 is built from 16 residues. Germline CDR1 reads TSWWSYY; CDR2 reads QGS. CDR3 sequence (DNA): TGTGCTCTTGGGGACCTTACTGGGGGAAACACCGATAAACTCATCTTT. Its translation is CALGDLTGGNTDKLIF.

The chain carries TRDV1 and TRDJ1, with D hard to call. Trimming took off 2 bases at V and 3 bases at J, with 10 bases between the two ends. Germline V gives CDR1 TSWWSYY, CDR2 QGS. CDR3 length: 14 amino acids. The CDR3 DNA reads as TGTGCTCTTGGGGAAAAGGCGGGCGCCGATAAACTCATCTTT. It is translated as CALGEKAGADKLIF.

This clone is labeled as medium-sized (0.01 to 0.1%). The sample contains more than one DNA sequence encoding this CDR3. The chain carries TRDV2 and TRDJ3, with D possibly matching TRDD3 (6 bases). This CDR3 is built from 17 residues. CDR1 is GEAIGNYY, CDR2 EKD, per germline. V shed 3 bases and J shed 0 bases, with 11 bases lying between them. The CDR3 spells CACDLGTSSWDTRQMFF. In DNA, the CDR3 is TGTGCCTGTGACCTGGGGACGAGCTCCTGGGACACCCGACAGATGTTTTTC.

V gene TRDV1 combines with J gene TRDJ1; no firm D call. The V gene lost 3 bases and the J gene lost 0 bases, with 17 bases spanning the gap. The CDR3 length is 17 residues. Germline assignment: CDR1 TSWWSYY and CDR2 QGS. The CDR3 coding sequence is TGTGCTCTTGGGGACAAAGCCGGGTGGATGTACACCGATAAACTCATCTTT. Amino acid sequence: CALGDKAGWMYTDKLIF.